This T cell receptor beta chain was identified in a study of tumor-infiltrating lymphocytes in localized non-small cell lung cancer. The data were produced by immunoSEQ multiplex PCR, yet TCRdb's version contains in-frame clones alone and is incomplete. The repertoire consists of roughly 5,400 clones, with around two thirds occurring once and the leading ten covering 11% to 15%. Per germline, CDR1 LGHNA and CDR2 YSLEER. Trimming shortened V by 1 base and J by 7 bases, and 11 bases separated the two germline ends. The CDR3 loop spans 13 amino acids. The TCR comes from a human donor with non-small cell lung cancer. This sequence joins TRBV4-3 and TRBJ2-7, with D unclear. The sample comprised uninvolved lung tissue not adjacent to the tumor. The CDR3 sequence is CASSQGVWWEQYF. The CDR3 DNA sequence: TGCGCCAGCAGCCAAGGGGTGTGGTGGGAGCAGTACTTC.